The 5 T cell receptor beta chains below were found in one sample sequenced in a study of blood T cell repertoires in COVID-19. Clones were read by immunoSEQ multiplex PCR, and TCRdb kept only the in-frame ones, dropping some. The data show about 180,000 clones, more than 75% seen once. The sample comprised PBMCs or T cells enriched from blood (not recorded which). The source is a man aged 55 to 69 who had been exposed to COVID-19.

This clone was counted only a few times. CDR3 coding DNA: TGTGCCAGCAGTTACTCTGGGGTCAACTGGGGACACCGCTACGAGCAGTACTTC. This encodes CASSYSGVNWGHRYEQYF. The chain employs TRBV6-2 or TRBV6-3 and TRBJ2-7; a weak D match, TRBD1 (6 bases). Between the trimmed V and J ends, which lost 0 bases and 3 bases, there was a span of 21 bases. Germline CDR1 reads MNHEY; CDR2 reads SVGEGT. The CDR3 covers 18 residues.

This clone was counted a few times. The genes are TRBV5-1 and TRBJ2-3; 11 nucleotides line up with TRBD2. Germline lookup yields CDR1 SGHRS and CDR2 YFSETQ. Unmatched junction bases numbered 2, after V lost 4 bases and J lost 1 base. The CDR3 has 15 amino acids. CDR3 in amino acids: CASSLAGGRTDTQYF. CDR3 bases: TGCGCCAGCAGCCTAGCGGGAGGCCGCACAGATACGCAGTATTTT.

The chain recombines TRBV19 with TRBJ1-4; the match to TRBD1 covers 10 bases. From germline, CDR1 is LNHDA and CDR2 SQIVND (reference sequence). V gave up 7 bases and J gave up 6 bases; unmatched junction bases: 11. The CDR3 loop spans 16 amino acids. DNA for the CDR3: TGTGCCAGTACCAGACAGCCGGGACAGGGGTATGAAAAACTGTTTTTT. This translates into CASTRQPGQGYEKLFF.

The V gene is TRBV19, the J gene TRBJ1-1; D is perhaps TRBD1 (5 bases). The CDR3 is 15 amino acids. V lost 1 base and J lost 9, with 18 bases in between. Looked up from germline, CDR1 is LNHDA and CDR2 is SQIVND (reference sequence). This CDR3 is CASSIGGVGSRKAFF. CDR3 nucleotides: TGTGCCAGTAGTATAGGGGGGGTCGGGTCACGGAAAGCTTTCTTT.

The rearrangement joins TRBV18 to TRBJ1-1; TRBD1 matches at 9 bases. The CDR3 spans 15 residues. V lost 4 bases and J lost 1; bases outside the gene matches: 4. The germline CDR1 and CDR2 sequences are KGHSH and LQKENI. CDR3 nucleotide sequence: TGTGCCAGCTCACGACAGGGGGTGGGGAACACTGAAGCTTTCTTT. It specifies CASSRQGVGNTEAFF.